This TCR beta chain was found in a study of blood T cell repertoires in COVID-19. Study summary: Sources were T cells, B-cell-depleted T cells, or PBMCs; the material itself was cDNA or gDNA.

Study processing details: It was from reference gene primer amplification that nucleated cell counts were estimated. Here immunoSEQ multiplex PCR was the method, and the copy in TCRdb shows in-frame clones only, minus some. The DNA gave D and trimming, while V, J and clone size come from that table. The table shows about 370,000 clones, with approximately 88% occurring only once. Seattle participants joined during active infection and were tracked over time. This CDR3 is built from 16 residues. CDR1 SGHDN and CDR2 FVKESK come from the germline V gene. The V end was cut by 5 bases, the J end by 2 bases, with 19 bases between.

This rearrangement joins TRBV14 to TRBJ2-7, with a tentative D call TRBD1 (6 bases). This receptor was obtained from a woman aged 30 to 39 with COVID-19, enrolled during active disease. The sequenced material came from peripheral blood. The CDR3 loop reads CASSNRLGGRTYEQYF. CDR3 DNA: TGTGCCAGCAGCAATCGATTAGGGGGACGGACCTACGAGCAGTACTTC.